This T cell receptor beta chain is from a study of beta chain features in type 1 diabetes. Study summary: Healthy donors and patients had similar age, gender and cell yields.

This clone was observed a handful of times. Trimming took off 4 bases at V and 2 bases at J, with 9 bases between the two ends. The CDR3 contains 13 residues. CDR1 and CDR2 from the germline V gene are SEHNR and FQNEAQ (reference sequence). Since all of the isolated RNA was reverse transcribed, expressed TCRB transcripts were what got sequenced. The table came from immunoSEQ multiplex PCR; TCRdb's copy has only in-frame clones and leaves some out. The table has some 240,000 clones, approximately 10% seen once. This chain links TRBV7-9 with TRBJ2-7; the D gene is possibly TRBD1 (6 bases). This sequence originates from a man between 18 and 35 years old in good health. Sequenced: central memory CD4+ T cells from blood. The CDR3 reads CASSSRDTYEQYF. The CDR3 DNA reads TGTGCCAGCAGCTCCCGGGACACCTACGAGCAGTACTTC.